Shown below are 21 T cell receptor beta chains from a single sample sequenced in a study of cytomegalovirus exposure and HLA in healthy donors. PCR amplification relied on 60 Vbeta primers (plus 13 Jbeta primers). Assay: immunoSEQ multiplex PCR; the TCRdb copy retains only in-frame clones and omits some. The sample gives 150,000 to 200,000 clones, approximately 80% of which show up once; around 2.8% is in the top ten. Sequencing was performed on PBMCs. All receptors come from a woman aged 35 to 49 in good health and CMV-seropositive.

CDR3 in amino acids: CASSLRWANYEQYF. In nucleotides, the CDR3 is TGCGCCAGCAGCTTGAGGTGGGCCAACTACGAGCAGTACTTC. The rearrangement uses TRBV5-1 and TRBJ2-7; D not resolved. CDR1 is SGHRS and CDR2 is YFSETQ in the germline V gene. V shed 1 base and J shed 3 bases, with 11 bases lying between them. The CDR3 is 14 residues long.

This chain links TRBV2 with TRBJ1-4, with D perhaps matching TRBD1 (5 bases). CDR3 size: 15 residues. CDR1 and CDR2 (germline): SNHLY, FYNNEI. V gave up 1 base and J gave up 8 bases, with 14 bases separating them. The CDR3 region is CASSEGGAGKEKLFF. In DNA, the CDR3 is TGTGCCAGCAGTGAAGGCGGGGCGGGAAAGGAAAAACTGTTTTTT.

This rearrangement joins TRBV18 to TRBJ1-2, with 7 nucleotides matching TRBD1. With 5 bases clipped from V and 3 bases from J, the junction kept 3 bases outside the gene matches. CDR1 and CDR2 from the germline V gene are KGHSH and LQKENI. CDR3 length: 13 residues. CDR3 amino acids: CASSEDRDYGYTF. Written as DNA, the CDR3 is TGTGCCAGCTCAGAAGACAGGGACTATGGCTACACCTTC. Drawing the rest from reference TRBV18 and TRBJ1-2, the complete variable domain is NAGVMQNPRHLVRRRGQEARLRCSPMKGHSHVYWYRQLPEEGLKFMVYLQKENIIDESGMPKERFSAEFPKEGPSILRIQQVVRGDSAAYFCASSEDRDYGYTFGSGTRLTVV.

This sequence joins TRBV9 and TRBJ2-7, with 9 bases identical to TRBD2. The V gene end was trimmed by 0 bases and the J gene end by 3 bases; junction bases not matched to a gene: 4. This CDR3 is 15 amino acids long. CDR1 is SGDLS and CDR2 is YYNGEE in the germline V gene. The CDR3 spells CASSVAAGGIYEQYF. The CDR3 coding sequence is TGTGCCAGCAGCGTAGCTGCGGGGGGGATCTACGAGCAGTACTTC.

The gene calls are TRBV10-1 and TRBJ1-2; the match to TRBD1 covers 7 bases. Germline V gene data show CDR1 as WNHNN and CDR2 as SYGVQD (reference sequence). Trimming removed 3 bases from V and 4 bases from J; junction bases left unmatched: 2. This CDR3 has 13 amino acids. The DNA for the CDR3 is TGCGCCAGCAGTGAAGGGGGCGGCTATGGCTACACCTTC. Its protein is CASSEGGGYGYTF.

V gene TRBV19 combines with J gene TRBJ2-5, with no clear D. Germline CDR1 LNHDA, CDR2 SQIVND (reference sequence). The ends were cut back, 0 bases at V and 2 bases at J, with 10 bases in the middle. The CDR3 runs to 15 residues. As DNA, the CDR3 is TGTGCCAGTAGTATAGACAGACACCCACAAGAGACCCAGTACTTC. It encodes CASSIDRHPQETQYF.

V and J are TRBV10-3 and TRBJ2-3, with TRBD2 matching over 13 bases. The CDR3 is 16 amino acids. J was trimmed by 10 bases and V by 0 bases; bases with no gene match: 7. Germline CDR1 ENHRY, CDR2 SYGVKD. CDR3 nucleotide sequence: TGTGCCATCAGTGAGTCCTCACTAGCGGGGGGGCGGTCGCAGTATTTT. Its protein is CAISESSLAGGRSQYF.

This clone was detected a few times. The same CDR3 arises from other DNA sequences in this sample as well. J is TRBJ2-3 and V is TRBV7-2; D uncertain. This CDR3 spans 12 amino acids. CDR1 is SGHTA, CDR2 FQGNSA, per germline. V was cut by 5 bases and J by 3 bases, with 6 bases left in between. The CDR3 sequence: CASSPFTDTQYF. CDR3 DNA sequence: TGTGCCAGCAGCCCTTTTACAGATACGCAGTATTTT.

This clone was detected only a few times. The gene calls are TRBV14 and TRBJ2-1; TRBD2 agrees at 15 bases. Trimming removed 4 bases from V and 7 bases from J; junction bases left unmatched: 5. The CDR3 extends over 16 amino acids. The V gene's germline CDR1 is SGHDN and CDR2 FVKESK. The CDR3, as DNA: TGTGCCAGCAGCCTCGGACTAGCGGGGGGGCGGAATGAGCAGTTCTTC. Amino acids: CASSLGLAGGRNEQFF. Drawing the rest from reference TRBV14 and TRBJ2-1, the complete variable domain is EAGVTQFPSHSVIEKGQTVTLRCDPISGHDNLYWYRRVMGKEIKFLLHFVKESKQDESGMPNNRFLAERTGGTYSTLKVQPAELEDSGVYFCASSLGLAGGRNEQFFGPGTRLTVL.

The CDR3 reads CASSLFGDRGINEQYF. The CDR3 DNA follows: TGTGCCAGCAGCTTATTCGGGGACAGGGGGATCAACGAGCAGTACTTC. The rearrangement uses TRBV7-9 and TRBJ2-7; 11 bases match TRBD1. The germline V gene has CDR1 SEHNR and CDR2 FQNEAQ (reference sequence). The CDR3 has 16 amino acids. V lost 2 bases to trimming and J lost 5 bases; unmatched junction nucleotides: 8. Full variable domain (missing parts from reference TRBV7-9 and TRBJ2-7): DTGVSQNPRHKITKRGQNVTFRCDPISEHNRLYWYRQTLGQGPEFLTYFQNEAQLEKSRLLSDRFSAERPKGSFSTLEIQRTEQGDSAMYLCASSLFGDRGINEQYFGPGTRLTVT.

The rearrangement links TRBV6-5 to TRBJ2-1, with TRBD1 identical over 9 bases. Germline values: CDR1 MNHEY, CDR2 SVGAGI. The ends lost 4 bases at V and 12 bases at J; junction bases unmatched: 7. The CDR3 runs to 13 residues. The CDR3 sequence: CASSFPGTGLQFF. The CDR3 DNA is TGTGCCAGCAGTTTCCCCGGGACAGGGTTGCAGTTCTTC.

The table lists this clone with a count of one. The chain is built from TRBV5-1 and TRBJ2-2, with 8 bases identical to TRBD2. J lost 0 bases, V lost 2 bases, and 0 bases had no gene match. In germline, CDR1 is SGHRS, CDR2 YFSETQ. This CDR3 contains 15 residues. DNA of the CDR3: TGCGCCAGCAGCTTTAGCGGGACGAACACCGGGGAGCTGTTTTTT. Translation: CASSFSGTNTGELFF.

DNA of the CDR3: TGTGCCTCCAGGGAGGGTCGTAGCTCCTACGAGCAGTACTTC. Translating gives CASREGRSSYEQYF. The chain combines TRBV11-2 with TRBJ2-7; 7 positions match TRBD2. Trimming at V came to 11 bases and at J to 0 bases, leaving 10 bases not matched to a gene. The CDR3 has 14 amino acids. Germline-derived CDR1 and CDR2 are SGHAT and FQNNGV.

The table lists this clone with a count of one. As DNA, the CDR3 is TGTGCCAGCAGTGCACAGGGATACACTGAAGCTTTCTTT. Its protein product is CASSAQGYTEAFF. The rearrangement joins TRBV2 to TRBJ1-1; D is perhaps TRBD1 (6 bases). Germline V lookup: CDR1 SNHLY, CDR2 FYNNEI. Deletions cut 4 bases from V and 3 bases from J, with 9 bases between. This CDR3 has 13 residues.

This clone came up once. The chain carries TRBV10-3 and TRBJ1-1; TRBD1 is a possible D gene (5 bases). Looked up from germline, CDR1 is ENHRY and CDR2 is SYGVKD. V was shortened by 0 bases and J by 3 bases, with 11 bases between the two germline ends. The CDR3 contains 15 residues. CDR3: CAISESNAGYTEAFF. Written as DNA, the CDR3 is TGTGCCATCAGTGAGTCGAATGCAGGGTACACTGAAGCTTTCTTT.

The CDR3 nucleotides are TGTGCTAGTGGCCAAGAAACCAGCACCATATATTTT. Translating gives CASGQETSTIYF. The chain recombines TRBV12-5 with TRBJ1-3; D is ambiguous. CDR3 length equals 12 residues. The V end was cut by 6 bases, the J end by 9 bases, with 12 bases between. Germline V gives CDR1 LGHNT, CDR2 FRNRAP.

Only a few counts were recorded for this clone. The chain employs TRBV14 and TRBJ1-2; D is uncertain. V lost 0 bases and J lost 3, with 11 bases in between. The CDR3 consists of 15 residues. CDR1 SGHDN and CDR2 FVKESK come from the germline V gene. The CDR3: CASSQDRSRDYGYTF. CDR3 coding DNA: TGTGCCAGCAGCCAAGATAGGTCACGGGACTATGGCTACACCTTC.

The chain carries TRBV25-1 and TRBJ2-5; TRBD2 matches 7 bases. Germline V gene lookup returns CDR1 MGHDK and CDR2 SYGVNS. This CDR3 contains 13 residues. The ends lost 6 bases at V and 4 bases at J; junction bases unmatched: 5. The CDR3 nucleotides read TGTGCCAGCAGGGTTTGGGGGGGAGAGACCCAGTACTTC. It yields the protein CASRVWGGETQYF.

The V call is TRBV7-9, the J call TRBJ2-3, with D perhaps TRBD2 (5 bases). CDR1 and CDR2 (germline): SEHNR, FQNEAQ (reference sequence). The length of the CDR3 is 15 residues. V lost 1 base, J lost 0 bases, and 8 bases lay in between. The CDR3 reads CASSLGGMSTDTQYF. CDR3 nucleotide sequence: TGTGCCAGCAGCTTAGGAGGGATGAGCACAGATACGCAGTATTTT.

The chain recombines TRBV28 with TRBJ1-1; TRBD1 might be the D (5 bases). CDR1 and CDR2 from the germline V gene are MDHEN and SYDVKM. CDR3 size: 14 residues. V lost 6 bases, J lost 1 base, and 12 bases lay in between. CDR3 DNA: TGTGCCAGCAGGCGAACAGGTCAGAACACTGAAGCTTTCTTT. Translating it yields CASRRTGQNTEAFF. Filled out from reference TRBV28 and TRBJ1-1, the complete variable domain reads DVKVTQSSRYLVKRTGEKVFLECVQDMDHENMFWYRQDPGLGLRLIYFSYDVKMKEKGDIPEGYSVSREKKERFSLILESASTNQTSMYLCASRRTGQNTEAFFGQGTRLTVV.

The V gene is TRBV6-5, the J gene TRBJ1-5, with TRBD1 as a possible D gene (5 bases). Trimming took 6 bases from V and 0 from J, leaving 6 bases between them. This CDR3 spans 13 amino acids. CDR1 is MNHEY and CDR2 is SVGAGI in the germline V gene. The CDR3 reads CASRQDSNQPQHF. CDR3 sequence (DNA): TGTGCCAGCAGACAGGATAGCAATCAGCCCCAGCATTTT.